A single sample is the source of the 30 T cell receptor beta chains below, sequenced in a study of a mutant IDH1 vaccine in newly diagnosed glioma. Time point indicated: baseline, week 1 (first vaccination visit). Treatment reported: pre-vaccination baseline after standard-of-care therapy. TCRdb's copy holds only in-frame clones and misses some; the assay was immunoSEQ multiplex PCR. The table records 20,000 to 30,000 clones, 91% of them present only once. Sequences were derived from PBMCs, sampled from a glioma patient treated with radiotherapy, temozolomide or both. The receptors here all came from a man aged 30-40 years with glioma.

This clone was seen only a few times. CDR3 sequence reads: CASSFGHGTNTEAFF. CDR3 coding DNA: TGCGCCAGCAGCTTCGGACACGGGACGAACACTGAAGCTTTCTTT. V is TRBV5-1 and J is TRBJ1-1; TRBD1 is a possible D gene (5 bases). Trimming left V 2 bases short and J 1 base short, with 12 bases between. The germline gives CDR1 SGHRS, CDR2 YFSETQ. The CDR3 has 15 amino acids.

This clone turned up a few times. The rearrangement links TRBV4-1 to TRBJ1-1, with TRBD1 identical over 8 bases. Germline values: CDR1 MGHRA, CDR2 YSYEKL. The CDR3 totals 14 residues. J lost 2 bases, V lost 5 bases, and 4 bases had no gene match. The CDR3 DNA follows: TGCGCCAGCAGCGCGGGACAGGAAAACACTGAAGCTTTCTTT. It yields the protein CASSAGQENTEAFF.

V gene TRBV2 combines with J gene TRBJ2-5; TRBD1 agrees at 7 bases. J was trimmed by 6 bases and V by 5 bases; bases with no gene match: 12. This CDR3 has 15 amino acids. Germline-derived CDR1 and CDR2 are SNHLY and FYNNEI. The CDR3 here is CASSLETGMKKTQYF. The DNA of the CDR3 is TGTGCCAGCAGTCTTGAGACAGGGATGAAAAAGACCCAGTACTTC.

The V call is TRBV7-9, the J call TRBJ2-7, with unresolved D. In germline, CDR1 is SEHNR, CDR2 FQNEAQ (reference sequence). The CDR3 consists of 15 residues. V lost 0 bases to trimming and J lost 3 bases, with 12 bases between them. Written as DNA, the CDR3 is TGTGCCAGCAGCTTAGCGTCGAGTAATTTCTACGAGCAGTACTTC. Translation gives CASSLASSNFYEQYF.

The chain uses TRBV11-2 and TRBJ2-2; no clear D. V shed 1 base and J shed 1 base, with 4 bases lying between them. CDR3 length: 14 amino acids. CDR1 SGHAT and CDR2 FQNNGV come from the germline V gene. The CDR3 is CASSLGVNTGELFF. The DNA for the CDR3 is TGTGCCAGCAGCTTAGGCGTGAACACCGGGGAGCTGTTTTTT.

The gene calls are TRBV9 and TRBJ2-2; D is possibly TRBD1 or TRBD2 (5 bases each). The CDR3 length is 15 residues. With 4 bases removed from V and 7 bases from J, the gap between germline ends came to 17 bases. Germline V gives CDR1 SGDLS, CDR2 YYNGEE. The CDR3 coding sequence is TGTGCCAGCAGCCCCCTGAGGGGCCCGGACGGGGAGCTGTTTTTT. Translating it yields CASSPLRGPDGELFF.

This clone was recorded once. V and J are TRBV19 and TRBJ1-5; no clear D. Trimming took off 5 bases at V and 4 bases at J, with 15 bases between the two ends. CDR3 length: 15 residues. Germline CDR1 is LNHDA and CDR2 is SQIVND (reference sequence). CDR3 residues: CASSWMGFTNQPQHF. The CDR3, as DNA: TGTGCCAGTAGTTGGATGGGCTTCACTAATCAGCCCCAGCATTTT.

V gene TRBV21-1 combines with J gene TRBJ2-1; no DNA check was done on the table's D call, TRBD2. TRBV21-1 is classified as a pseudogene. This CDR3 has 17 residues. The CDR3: CASSKGRLAGEGNEQFF. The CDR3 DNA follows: TGTGCCAGCAGCAAAGGTCGACTAGCGGGAGAAGGTAATGAGCAGTTCTTC.

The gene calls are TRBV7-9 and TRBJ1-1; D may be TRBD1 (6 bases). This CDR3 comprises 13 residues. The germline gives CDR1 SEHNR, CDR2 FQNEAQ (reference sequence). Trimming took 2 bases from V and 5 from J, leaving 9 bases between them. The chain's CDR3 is CASSLRGGTEAFF. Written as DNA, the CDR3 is TGTGCCAGCAGCTTAAGGGGGGGGACTGAAGCTTTCTTT.

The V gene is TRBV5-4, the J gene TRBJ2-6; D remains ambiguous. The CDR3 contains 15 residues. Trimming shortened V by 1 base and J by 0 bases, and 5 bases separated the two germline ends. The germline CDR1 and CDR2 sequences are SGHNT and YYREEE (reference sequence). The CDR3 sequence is CASSLSGSGANVLTF. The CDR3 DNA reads TGTGCCAGCAGCTTGAGTGGCTCTGGGGCCAACGTCCTGACTTTC.

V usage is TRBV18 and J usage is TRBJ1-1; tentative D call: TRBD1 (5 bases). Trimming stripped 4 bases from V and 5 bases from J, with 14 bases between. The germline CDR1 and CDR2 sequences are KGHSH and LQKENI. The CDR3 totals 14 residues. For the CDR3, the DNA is TGTGCCAGCTCACTAGGCCAGAGGGGAACTGAAGCTTTCTTT. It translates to CASSLGQRGTEAFF. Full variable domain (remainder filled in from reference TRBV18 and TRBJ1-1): NAGVMQNPRHLVRRRGQEARLRCSPMKGHSHVYWYRQLPEEGLKFMVYLQKENIIDESGMPKERFSAEFPKEGPSILRIQQVVRGDSAAYFCASSLGQRGTEAFFGQGTRLTVV.

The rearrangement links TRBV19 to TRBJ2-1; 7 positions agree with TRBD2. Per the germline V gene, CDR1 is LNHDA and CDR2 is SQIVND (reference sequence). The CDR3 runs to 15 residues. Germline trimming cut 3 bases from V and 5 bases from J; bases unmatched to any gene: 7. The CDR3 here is CASSMQRGRHNEQFF. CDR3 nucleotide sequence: TGTGCCAGTAGTATGCAGCGGGGACGTCACAATGAGCAGTTCTTC.

The CDR3 DNA sequence: TGTGCCAGTACCTCCGGCTATGGCTACACCTTC. This gives the protein CASTSGYGYTF. This sequence joins TRBV19 and TRBJ1-2; D is undetermined. Looked up from germline, CDR1 is LNHDA and CDR2 is SQIVND (reference sequence). With 7 bases removed from V and 4 bases from J, the gap between germline ends came to 7 bases. The CDR3 extends over 11 amino acids.

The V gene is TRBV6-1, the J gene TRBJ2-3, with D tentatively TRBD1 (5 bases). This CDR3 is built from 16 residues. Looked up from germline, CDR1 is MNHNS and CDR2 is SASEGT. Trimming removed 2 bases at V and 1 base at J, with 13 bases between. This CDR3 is CASSERRQGGTDTQYF. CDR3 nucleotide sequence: TGTGCCAGCAGTGAACGCCGGCAGGGTGGCACAGATACGCAGTATTTT.

CDR3 DNA: TGCGCCAGCAGCTCGCGGACAGGGGTCGCAGATACGCAGTATTTT. Protein product: CASSSRTGVADTQYF. This chain links TRBV5-1 with TRBJ2-3, with 9 bases matching TRBD1. V gave up 3 bases and J gave up 4 bases; unmatched junction bases: 6. Germline CDR1 SGHRS, CDR2 YFSETQ. This CDR3 region has 15 residues.

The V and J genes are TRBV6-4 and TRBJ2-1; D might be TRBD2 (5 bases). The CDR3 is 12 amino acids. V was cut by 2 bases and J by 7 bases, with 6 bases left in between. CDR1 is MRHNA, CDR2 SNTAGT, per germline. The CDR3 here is CASSDRENEQFF. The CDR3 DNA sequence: TGTGCCAGCAGTGACCGGGAAAATGAGCAGTTCTTC.

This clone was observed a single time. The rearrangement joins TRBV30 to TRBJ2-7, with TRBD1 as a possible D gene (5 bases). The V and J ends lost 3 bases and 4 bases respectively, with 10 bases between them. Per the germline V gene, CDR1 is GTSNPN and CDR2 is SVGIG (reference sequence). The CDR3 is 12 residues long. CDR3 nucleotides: TGTGCCTGGAGCCAGGGAAAATACGAGCAGTACTTC. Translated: CAWSQGKYEQYF.

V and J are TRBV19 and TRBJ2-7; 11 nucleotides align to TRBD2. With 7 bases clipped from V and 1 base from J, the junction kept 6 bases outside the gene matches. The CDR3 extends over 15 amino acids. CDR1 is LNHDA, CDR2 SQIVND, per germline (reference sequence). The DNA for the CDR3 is TGTGCCAGTAATTCCCTAGCGGGAGGTTCCTACGAGCAGTACTTC. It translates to CASNSLAGGSYEQYF.

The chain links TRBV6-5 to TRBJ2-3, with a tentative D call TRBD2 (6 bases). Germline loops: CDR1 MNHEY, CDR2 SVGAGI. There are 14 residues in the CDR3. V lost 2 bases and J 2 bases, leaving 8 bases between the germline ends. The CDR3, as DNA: TGTGCCAGCAGTTACGGCGGGACCACAGATACGCAGTATTTT. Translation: CASSYGGTTDTQYF.

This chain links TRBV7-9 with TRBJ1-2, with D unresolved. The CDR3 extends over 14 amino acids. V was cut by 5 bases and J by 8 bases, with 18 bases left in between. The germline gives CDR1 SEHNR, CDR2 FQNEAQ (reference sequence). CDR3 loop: CASSPGRPPDGYTF. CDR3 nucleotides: TGTGCCAGCAGCCCCGGGCGGCCCCCGGACGGCTACACCTTC.

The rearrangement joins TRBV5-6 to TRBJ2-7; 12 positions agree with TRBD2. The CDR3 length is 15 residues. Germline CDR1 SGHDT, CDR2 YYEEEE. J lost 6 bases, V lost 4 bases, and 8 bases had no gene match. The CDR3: CASSTRLAGAGEQYF. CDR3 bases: TGTGCCAGCAGCACTCGACTAGCGGGAGCCGGCGAGCAGTACTTC.

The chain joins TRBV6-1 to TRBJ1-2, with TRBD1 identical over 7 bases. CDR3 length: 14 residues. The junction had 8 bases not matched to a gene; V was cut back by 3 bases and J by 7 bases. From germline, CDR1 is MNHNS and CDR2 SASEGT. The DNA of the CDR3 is TGTGCCAGCAGTGAGGCAGGGGGGTTTCTTGGCTACACCTTC. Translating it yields CASSEAGGFLGYTF.

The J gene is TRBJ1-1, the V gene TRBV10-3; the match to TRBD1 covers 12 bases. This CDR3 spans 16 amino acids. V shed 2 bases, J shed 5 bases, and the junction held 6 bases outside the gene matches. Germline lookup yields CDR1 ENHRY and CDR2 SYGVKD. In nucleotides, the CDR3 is TGTGCCATCAGTGAGGGGGACAGGGGGCTAGGGACTGAAGCTTTCTTT. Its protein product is CAISEGDRGLGTEAFF.

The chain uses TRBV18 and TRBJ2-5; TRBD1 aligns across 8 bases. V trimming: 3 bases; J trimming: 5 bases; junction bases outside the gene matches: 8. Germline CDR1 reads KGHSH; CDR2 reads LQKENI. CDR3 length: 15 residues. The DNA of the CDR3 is TGTGCCAGCTCACCGGGACAGGTTGGTGCGGAGACCCAGTACTTC. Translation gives CASSPGQVGAETQYF. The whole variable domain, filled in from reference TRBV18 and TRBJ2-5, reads NAGVMQNPRHLVRRRGQEARLRCSPMKGHSHVYWYRQLPEEGLKFMVYLQKENIIDESGMPKERFSAEFPKEGPSILRIQQVVRGDSAAYFCASSPGQVGAETQYFGPGTRLLVL.

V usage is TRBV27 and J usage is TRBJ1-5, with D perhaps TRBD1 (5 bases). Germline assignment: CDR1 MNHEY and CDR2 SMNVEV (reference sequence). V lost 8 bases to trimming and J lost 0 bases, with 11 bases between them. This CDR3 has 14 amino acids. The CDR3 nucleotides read TGTGCCAGCTGGGACCTCGATAGCAATCAGCCCCAGCATTTT. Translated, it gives CASWDLDSNQPQHF.

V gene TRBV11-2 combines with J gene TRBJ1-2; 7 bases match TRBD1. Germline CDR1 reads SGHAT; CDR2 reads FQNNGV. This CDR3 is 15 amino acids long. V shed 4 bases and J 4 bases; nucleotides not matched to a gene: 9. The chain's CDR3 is CASSYQGGLGYGYTF. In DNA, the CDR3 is TGTGCCAGCAGCTACCAGGGGGGCCTCGGCTATGGCTACACCTTC.

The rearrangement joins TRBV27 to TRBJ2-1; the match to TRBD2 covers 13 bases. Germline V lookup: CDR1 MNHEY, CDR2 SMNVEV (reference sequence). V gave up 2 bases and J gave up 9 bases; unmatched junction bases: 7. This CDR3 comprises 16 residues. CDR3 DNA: TGTGCCAGCAGTTTACTGACTAGCGGGGGGCCCGGTGAGCAGTTCTTC. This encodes CASSLLTSGGPGEQFF.

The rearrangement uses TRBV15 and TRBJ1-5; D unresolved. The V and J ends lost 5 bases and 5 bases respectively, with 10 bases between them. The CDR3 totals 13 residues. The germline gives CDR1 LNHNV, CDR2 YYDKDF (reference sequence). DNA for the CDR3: TGTGCCACCAGCCAAAGTGAGCATCAGCCCCAGCATTTT. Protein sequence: CATSQSEHQPQHF.

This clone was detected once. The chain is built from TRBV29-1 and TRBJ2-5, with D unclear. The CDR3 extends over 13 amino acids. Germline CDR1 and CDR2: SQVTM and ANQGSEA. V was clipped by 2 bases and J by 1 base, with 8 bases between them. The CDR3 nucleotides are TGCAGCGTTGAACCGCTCCTCCAAGAGACCCAGTACTTC. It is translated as CSVEPLLQETQYF.

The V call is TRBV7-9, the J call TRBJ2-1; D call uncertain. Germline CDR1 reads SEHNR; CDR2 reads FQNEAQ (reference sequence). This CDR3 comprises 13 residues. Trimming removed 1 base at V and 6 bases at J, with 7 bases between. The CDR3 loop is CASSLVSFNEQFF. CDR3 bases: TGTGCCAGCAGCTTAGTATCGTTCAATGAGCAGTTCTTC.